The 24 T cell receptor beta chains listed next were all sequenced from one sample in a study of blood T cell repertoires in COVID-19. Clones were sequenced by immunoSEQ multiplex PCR, and TCRdb holds only the in-frame ones, with some missing. This table has roughly 250,000 clones, around nine tenths appearing once. Specimen: PBMCs or T cells enriched from blood (not recorded which). The receptors originated from a man aged 35 to 55 who had recovered from COVID-19.

J is TRBJ1-2 and V is TRBV28, with 8 bases that match TRBD1. The CDR3 runs to 16 residues. The V and J ends lost 7 bases and 2 bases, in that order; junction bases with no gene match: 12. CDR1 is MDHEN and CDR2 is SYDVKM in the germline V gene. The CDR3 sequence is CASNHAVDRDNYGYTF. In DNA, the CDR3 is TGTGCCAGCAACCACGCGGTGGACAGGGACAACTATGGCTACACCTTC.

This sequence joins TRBV9 and TRBJ2-2; TRBD2 aligns across 10 bases. Trimming took 3 bases from V and 2 from J; bases not matched to a gene: 4. The CDR3 is made up of 16 amino acids. Germline V gene sequence: CDR1 SGDLS, CDR2 YYNGEE. The chain's CDR3 is CASSASGSHNTGELFF. CDR3 DNA: TGTGCCAGCAGCGCTAGCGGGAGCCATAACACCGGGGAGCTGTTTTTT.

The chain combines TRBV7-9 with TRBJ2-7; TRBD2 agrees at 10 bases. J lost 5 bases, V lost 2 bases, and 15 bases had no gene match. Germline V lookup: CDR1 SEHNR, CDR2 FQNEAQ (reference sequence). The CDR3 contains 18 residues. CDR3 sequence: CASSLTIQREGLENEQYF. The CDR3 DNA reads as TGTGCCAGCAGCTTAACGATCCAGCGGGAGGGCCTCGAAAACGAGCAGTACTTC. Full variable domain (outside the CDR3, taken from reference TRBV7-9 and TRBJ2-7): DTGVSQNPRHKITKRGQNVTFRCDPISEHNRLYWYRQTLGQGPEFLTYFQNEAQLEKSRLLSDRFSAERPKGSFSTLEIQRTEQGDSAMYLCASSLTIQREGLENEQYFGPGTRLTVT.

V gene TRBV6-5 combines with J gene TRBJ1-3, with D hard to call. The CDR3 length is 15 residues. The V gene's germline CDR1 is MNHEY and CDR2 SVGAGI. V dropped 6 bases and J dropped 2 bases, with 14 bases sitting between them. CDR3 region: CASRAAATAGNTIYF. CDR3 nucleotide sequence: TGTGCCAGCAGGGCCGCAGCGACTGCTGGAAACACCATATATTTT.

V gene TRBV19 combines with J gene TRBJ2-6, with 9 bases lining up with TRBD1. In germline, CDR1 is LNHDA, CDR2 SQIVND (reference sequence). The J segment lost 0 bases and the V segment lost 5 bases, leaving 8 bases of the junction unmatched. This CDR3 spans 18 amino acids. DNA of the CDR3: TGTGCCAGTAGTGCCGACAGGGGGGCTTTCTCTGGGGCCAACGTCCTGACTTTC. This gives the protein CASSADRGAFSGANVLTF.

This clone was seen more than once but under ten times. This rearrangement joins TRBV6-5 to TRBJ2-2, with D perhaps matching TRBD1 (5 bases). CDR1 is MNHEY, CDR2 SVGAGI, per germline. The V end was cut by 6 bases, the J end by 2 bases, with 13 bases between. The CDR3 length is 15 residues. Here the CDR3 DNA reads TGTGCCAGCAGGGCCGACCAGGGTAACACCGGGGAGCTGTTTTTT. This translates into CASRADQGNTGELFF.

This chain joins TRBV10-1 and TRBJ1-1; D is ambiguous. Germline CDR1 is WNHNN and CDR2 is SYGVQD (reference sequence). V lost 5 bases and J 6 bases, leaving 13 bases between the germline ends. The CDR3 consists of 13 residues. The CDR3: CASSLTSFSEAFF. The CDR3 DNA follows: TGCGCCAGCAGTCTAACTTCATTCTCTGAAGCTTTCTTT.

The chain links TRBV18 to TRBJ2-6; D remains ambiguous. CDR1 is KGHSH and CDR2 is LQKENI in the germline V gene. The CDR3 covers 15 residues. Trimming removed 2 bases at V and 0 bases at J, with 5 bases between. CDR3 in amino acids: CASSPRDSGANVLTF. The DNA for the CDR3 is TGTGCCAGCTCACCAAGAGACTCTGGGGCCAACGTCCTGACTTTC.

This clone has just one count. The J gene is TRBJ1-6, the V gene TRBV6-5, with no clear D. Germline V gene data show CDR1 as MNHEY and CDR2 as SVGAGI. The CDR3 is 15 amino acids. V was shortened by 6 bases and J by 7 bases, with 16 bases between the two germline ends. CDR3 DNA sequence: TGTGCCAGCAGCAACCTCGAGGGTACCAATTCACCCCTCCACTTT. This gives the protein CASSNLEGTNSPLHF.

The V and J genes are TRBV12-5 and TRBJ2-7; 11 bases are shared with TRBD1. The CDR3 runs to 14 residues. The V gene's germline CDR1 is LGHNT and CDR2 FRNRAP. Trimming removed 5 bases from V and 4 bases from J; junction bases left unmatched: 4. The CDR3: CASGAGQGAYEQYF. CDR3 in DNA: TGTGCTAGTGGTGCCGGACAGGGGGCTTACGAGCAGTACTTC.

The chain combines TRBV18 with TRBJ2-2; no clear D. The CDR3 totals 15 residues. The V end lost 0 bases, the J end lost 6 bases, and 11 bases lay between the germline ends. The germline V gene has CDR1 KGHSH and CDR2 LQKENI. CDR3 loop: CASSPPGLLAGELFF. As DNA, the CDR3 is TGTGCCAGCTCACCACCCGGTCTGCTCGCCGGGGAGCTGTTTTTT.

This rearrangement joins TRBV7-9 to TRBJ2-2; weak D call: TRBD2 (6 bases). This CDR3 region has 17 residues. V was clipped by 5 bases and J by 7 bases, with 23 bases between them. From germline, CDR1 is SEHNR and CDR2 FQNEAQ (reference sequence). For the CDR3, the DNA is TGTGCCAGCAGCCGTTTCGGGACGGGGGACCTCGGCGGGGAGCTGTTTTTT. Translating gives CASSRFGTGDLGGELFF.

The chain is built from TRBV6-5 and TRBJ2-2; no clear D gene. Germline V gene sequence: CDR1 MNHEY, CDR2 SVGAGI. V lost 0 bases to trimming and J lost 4 bases, with 6 bases between them. This CDR3 comprises 14 residues. The CDR3 bases are TGTGCCAGCAGTTACTCTCGCGGCACCGGGGAGCTGTTTTTT. Its translation is CASSYSRGTGELFF.

This sequence joins TRBV7-6 and TRBJ2-1, with 7 bases aligning to TRBD2. The CDR3 has 16 amino acids. The V gene's germline CDR1 is SGHVS and CDR2 FNYEAQ. The trim removed 1 base at V and 8 bases at J, leaving 11 bases unmatched. The CDR3 protein is CASSLERRGSIDEQFF. As DNA, the CDR3 is TGTGCCAGCAGCTTAGAGAGACGCGGGAGTATAGATGAGCAGTTCTTC.

This chain joins TRBV5-1 and TRBJ2-3; possible D gene TRBD1, 6 bases. Trimming cost V 3 bases and J 2 bases, with 7 bases left between them. Germline assignment: CDR1 SGHRS and CDR2 YFSETQ. The CDR3 loop spans 13 amino acids. CDR3 amino acids: CASSWDNTDTQYF. CDR3 in DNA: TGCGCCAGCAGCTGGGACAACACAGATACGCAGTATTTT.

This chain uses TRBV7-2 with TRBJ2-1, with a tentative D call TRBD1 (5 bases). This CDR3 region has 16 residues. With 5 bases removed from V and 0 bases from J, the gap between germline ends came to 14 bases. Germline V gives CDR1 SGHTA, CDR2 FQGNSA. The CDR3 bases are TGTGCCAGCAGCCGTGGGGCAGACAGCTCCTACAATGAGCAGTTCTTC. It yields the protein CASSRGADSSYNEQFF.

The rearrangement uses TRBV19 and TRBJ2-7; 7 bases are a match to TRBD1. J was trimmed by 2 bases and V by 3 bases; bases with no gene match: 4. The CDR3 contains 14 residues. Germline values: CDR1 LNHDA, CDR2 SQIVND (reference sequence). In nucleotides, the CDR3 is TGTGCCAGTAGTATCGAACAGGGGACCTACGAGCAGTACTTC. It encodes CASSIEQGTYEQYF.

The V gene is TRBV15, the J gene TRBJ2-1, with 15 bases fitting TRBD2. The CDR3 covers 22 residues. Losses at the gene ends were 2 bases for V and 3 bases for J; bases not matched to a gene: 17. Germline loops: CDR1 LNHNV, CDR2 YYDKDF (reference sequence). CDR3 DNA sequence: TGTGCCACCAGCAGACCCCTCGGACTAGCGGGAGGGACTGCGACCGACTACAATGAGCAGTTCTTC. This translates into CATSRPLGLAGGTATDYNEQFF.

V usage is TRBV11-2 and J usage is TRBJ2-1, with TRBD2 matching over 7 bases. Looked up from germline, CDR1 is SGHAT and CDR2 is FQNNGV. The CDR3 has 15 residues. V trimming: 2 bases; J trimming: 8 bases; junction bases outside the gene matches: 9. CDR3 sequence reads: CASSLNGGGRDEQFF. In nucleotides, the CDR3 is TGTGCCAGCAGCTTAAATGGCGGGGGAAGGGATGAGCAGTTCTTC.

The rearrangement joins TRBV27 to TRBJ1-6; TRBD1 agrees at 10 bases. Losses at the gene ends were 7 bases for V and 7 bases for J; bases not matched to a gene: 7. The length of the CDR3 is 15 residues. Germline values: CDR1 MNHEY, CDR2 SMNVEV (reference sequence). The CDR3 sequence: CASTSPTGGNSPLHF. The CDR3 DNA reads as TGTGCCAGCACCTCACCGACAGGGGGCAATTCACCCCTCCACTTT.

This chain links TRBV14 with TRBJ2-3, with D possibly matching TRBD1 (5 bases). There are 20 residues in the CDR3. With 0 bases removed from V and 1 base from J, the gap between germline ends came to 23 bases. The germline V gene has CDR1 SGHDN and CDR2 FVKESK. CDR3 nucleotide sequence: TGTGCCAGCAGCCAAGATCTACCAGGGTGGTACGGCCTAGGCACAGATACGCAGTATTTT. Translated, it gives CASSQDLPGWYGLGTDTQYF.

This chain joins TRBV20-1 and TRBJ1-2; TRBD1 might be the D (6 bases). Trimming stripped 3 bases from V and 4 bases from J, with 21 bases between. CDR1 is DFQATT and CDR2 is SNEGSKA in the germline V gene (reference sequence). There are 16 residues in the CDR3. In DNA form, the CDR3 reads TGCAGTGCTAGTACGGGGGGCGCAGGGTCGGTCTATGGCTACACCTTC. It yields the protein CSASTGGAGSVYGYTF.

J is TRBJ2-7 and V is TRBV4-3; the D gene is possibly TRBD1 (5 bases). V gave up 1 base and J gave up 4 bases, with 8 bases separating them. Germline V gives CDR1 LGHNA, CDR2 YSLEER. The CDR3 sequence is 13 residues long. CDR3 region: CASSQAPGYEQYF. DNA for the CDR3: TGCGCCAGCAGCCAAGCTCCAGGGTACGAGCAGTACTTC.

The J gene is TRBJ1-2, the V gene TRBV11-3; TRBD1 is a possible D gene (6 bases). Germline V CDR1 and CDR2: SGHNT, YENEEA. The germline V and J ends were trimmed by 3 bases and 1 base, with 15 bases remaining between them. The CDR3 covers 16 residues. The CDR3 DNA sequence: TGTGCCAGCAGCTTTAGGAAAGCAGGGGTTAACTATGGCTACACCTTC. It codes for CASSFRKAGVNYGYTF.